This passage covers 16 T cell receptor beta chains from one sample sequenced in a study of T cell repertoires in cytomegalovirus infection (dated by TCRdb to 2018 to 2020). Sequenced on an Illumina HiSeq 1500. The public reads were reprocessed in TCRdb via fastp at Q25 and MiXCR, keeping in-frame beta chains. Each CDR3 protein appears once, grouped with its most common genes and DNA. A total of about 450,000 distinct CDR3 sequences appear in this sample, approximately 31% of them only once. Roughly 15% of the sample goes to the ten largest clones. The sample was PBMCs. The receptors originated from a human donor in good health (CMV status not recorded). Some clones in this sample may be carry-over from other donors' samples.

The CDR3 reads CASSFWSTDTQYF. CDR3 bases: TGTGCCAGCAGCTTCTGGAGCACAGATACGCAGTATTTT. The rearrangement joins TRBV11-2 to TRBJ2-3; D not resolved. Trimming stripped 3 bases from V and 0 bases from J, with 4 bases between. Germline lookup yields CDR1 SGHAT and CDR2 FQNNGV. This CDR3 has 13 residues.

CDR3 coding DNA: TGTGCCAGCAGTTCGGGGTCGATTACTAACTATGGCTACACCTTC. Protein product: CASSSGSITNYGYTF. The V and J genes are TRBV7-9 and TRBJ1-2; D is unresolved. The V end was cut by 6 bases, the J end by 0 bases, with 14 bases between. Germline assignment: CDR1 SEHNR and CDR2 FQNEAQ (reference sequence). The CDR3 totals 15 residues.

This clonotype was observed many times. The CDR3 loop reads CASSKTGNGQTQYF. In DNA form, the CDR3 reads TGTGCCAGCAGTAAGACAGGGAATGGCCAGACCCAGTACTTC. The genes are TRBV6-5 and TRBJ2-5, with TRBD1 identical over 7 bases. The CDR3 runs 14 residues. V was pared by 5 bases and J by 6 bases, with 9 bases of the junction left unmatched. Germline CDR1 reads MNHEY; CDR2 reads SVGAGI.

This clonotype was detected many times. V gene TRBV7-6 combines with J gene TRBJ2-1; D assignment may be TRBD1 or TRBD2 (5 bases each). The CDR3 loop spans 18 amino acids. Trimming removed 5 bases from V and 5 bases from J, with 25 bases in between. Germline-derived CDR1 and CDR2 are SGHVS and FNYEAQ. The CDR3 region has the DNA TGTGCCAGCAGCACTCAGACATCCGGGACCCATACTAACAATGAGCAGTTCTTC. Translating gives CASSTQTSGTHTNNEQFF.

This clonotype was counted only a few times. The CDR3 nucleotides are TGTGCCAGCAGTTACTCGCCTCCGGGACGGATGTTCTACGAGCAGTACTTC. Amino acids: CASSYSPPGRMFYEQYF. This chain joins TRBV6-5 and TRBJ2-7, with D perhaps assigned TRBD1 or TRBD2 (5 bases each). V lost 0 bases and J 3 bases, leaving 18 bases between the germline ends. CDR1 and CDR2 from the germline V gene are MNHEY and SVGAGI. This CDR3 is 17 amino acids long.

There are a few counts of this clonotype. CDR3 sequence: CASRPLGGDSPLHF. CDR3 DNA: TGTGCCAGCAGACCCCTAGGGGGCGATTCACCCCTCCACTTT. V gene TRBV6-1 combines with J gene TRBJ1-6; 7 bases are a match to TRBD1. The germline CDR1 and CDR2 sequences are MNHNS and SASEGT. This CDR3 spans 14 amino acids. The J segment lost 8 bases and the V segment lost 6 bases, leaving 7 bases of the junction unmatched.

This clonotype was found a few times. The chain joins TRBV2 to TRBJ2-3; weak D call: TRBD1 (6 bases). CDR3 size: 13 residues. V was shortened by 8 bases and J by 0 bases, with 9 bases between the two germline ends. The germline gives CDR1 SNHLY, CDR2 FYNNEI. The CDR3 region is CASEGVSTDTQYF. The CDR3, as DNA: TGTGCCAGCGAGGGGGTTAGCACAGATACGCAGTATTTT. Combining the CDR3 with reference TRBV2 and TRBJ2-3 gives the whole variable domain EPEVTQTPSHQVTQMGQEVILRCVPISNHLYFYWYRQILGQKVEFLVSFYNNEISEKSEIFDDQFSVERPDGSNFTLKIRSTKLEDSAMYFCASEGVSTDTQYFGPGTRLTVL.

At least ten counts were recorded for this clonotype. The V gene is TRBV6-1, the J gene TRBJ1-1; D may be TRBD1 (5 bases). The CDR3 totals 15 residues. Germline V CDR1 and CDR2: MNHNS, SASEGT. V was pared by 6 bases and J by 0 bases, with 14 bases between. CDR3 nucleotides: TGTGCCAGCAGCCCTCGGGGCAGCATGAACACTGAAGCTTTCTTT. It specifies CASSPRGSMNTEAFF.

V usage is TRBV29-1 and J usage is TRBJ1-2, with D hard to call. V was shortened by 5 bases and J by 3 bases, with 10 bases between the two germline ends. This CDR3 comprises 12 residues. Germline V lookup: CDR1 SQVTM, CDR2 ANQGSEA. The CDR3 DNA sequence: TGCAGCGTTTCAGGTCCGGACTATGGCTACACCTTC. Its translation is CSVSGPDYGYTF.

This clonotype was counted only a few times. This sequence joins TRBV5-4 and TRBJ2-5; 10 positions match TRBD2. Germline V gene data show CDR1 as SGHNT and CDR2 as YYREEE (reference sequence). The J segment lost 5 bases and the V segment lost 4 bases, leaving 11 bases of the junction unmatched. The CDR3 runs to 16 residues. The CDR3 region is CASSTPRAGGLETQYF. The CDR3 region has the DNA TGTGCCAGCAGCACCCCCAGAGCGGGGGGGCTGGAGACCCAGTACTTC. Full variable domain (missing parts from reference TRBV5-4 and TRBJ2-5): ETGVTQSPTHLIKTRGQQVTLRCSSQSGHNTVSWYQQALGQGPQFIFQYYREEENGRGNFPPRFSGLQFPNYSSELNVNALELDDSALYLCASSTPRAGGLETQYFGPGTRLLVL.

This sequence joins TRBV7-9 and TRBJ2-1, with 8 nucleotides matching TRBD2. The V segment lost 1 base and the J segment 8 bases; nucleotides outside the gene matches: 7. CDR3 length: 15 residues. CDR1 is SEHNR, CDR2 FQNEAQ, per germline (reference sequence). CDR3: CASSLVGTSSYEQFF. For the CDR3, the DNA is TGTGCCAGCAGCTTAGTGGGGACTAGTTCATATGAGCAGTTCTTC.

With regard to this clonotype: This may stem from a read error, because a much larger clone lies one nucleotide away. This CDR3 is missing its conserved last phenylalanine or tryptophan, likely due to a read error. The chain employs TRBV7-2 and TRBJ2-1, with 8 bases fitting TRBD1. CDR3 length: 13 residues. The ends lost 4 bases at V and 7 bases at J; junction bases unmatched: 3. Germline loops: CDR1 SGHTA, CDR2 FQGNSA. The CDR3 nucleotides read TGTGCCAGCAGCTCCCGGACAGGGAATGAGCAGTTCTAC. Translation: CASSSRTGNEQFY.

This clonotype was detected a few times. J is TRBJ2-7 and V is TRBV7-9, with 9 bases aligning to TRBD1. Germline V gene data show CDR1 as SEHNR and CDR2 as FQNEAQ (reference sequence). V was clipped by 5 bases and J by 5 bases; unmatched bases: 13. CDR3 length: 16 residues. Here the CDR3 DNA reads TGTGCCAGCAGCCAGTCCCTCGACAGGGGGGAGGACGAGCAGTACTTC. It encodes CASSQSLDRGEDEQYF.

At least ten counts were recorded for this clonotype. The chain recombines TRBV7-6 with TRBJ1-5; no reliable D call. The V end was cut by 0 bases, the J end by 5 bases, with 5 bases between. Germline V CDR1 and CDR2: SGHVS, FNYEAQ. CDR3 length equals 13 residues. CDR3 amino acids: CASSLASDQPQHF. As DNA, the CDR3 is TGTGCCAGCAGCTTAGCCTCCGATCAGCCCCAGCATTTT.

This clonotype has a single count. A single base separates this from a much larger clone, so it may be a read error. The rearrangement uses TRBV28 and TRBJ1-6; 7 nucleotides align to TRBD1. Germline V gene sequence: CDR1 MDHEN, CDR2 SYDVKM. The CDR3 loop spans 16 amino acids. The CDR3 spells CASSEGGAESHSSLHF. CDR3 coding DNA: TGTGCCAGCTCTGAAGGGGGCGCGGAAAGCCATTCATCCCTCCACTTT.

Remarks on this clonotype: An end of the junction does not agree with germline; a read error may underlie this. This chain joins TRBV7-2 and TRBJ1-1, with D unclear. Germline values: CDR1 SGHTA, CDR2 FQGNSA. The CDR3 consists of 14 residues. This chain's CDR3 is CASSLGGKNTEAFW. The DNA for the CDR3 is TGTGCCAGCAGCTTAGGAGGGAAGAACACTGAAGCTTTCTGG.